The present TCR beta chain was sequenced within a study of T cells in Graves' hyperthyroidism and ophthalmopathy. TCR beta CDR3 region amplification was performed from RNA transcripts. The TCR CDR3 first-round RT-PCR relied on the HTBI primer set. TCRdb re-called the multiplex PCR reads through MiXCR, storing one row per CDR3 protein. The repertoire holds around 600,000 distinct CDR3 sequences, 16% seen once, with less than 3.5% in the top ten. This CDR3 has 15 residues. From germline, CDR1 is MGHRA and CDR2 YSYEKL. V shed 2 bases, J shed 7 bases, and the junction held 5 bases outside the gene matches.

The rearrangement joins TRBV4-1 to TRBJ2-1; 10 nucleotides line up with TRBD1. The source material was blood. The receptor was isolated from a middle-aged woman with Graves' ophthalmopathy. The CDR3 DNA is TGCGCCAGCAGCCAATCCGGGACAGGGGCGAATGAGCAGTTCTTC. Its translation is CASSQSGTGANEQFF.